This passage covers 23 T cell receptor beta chains from one sample sequenced in a study of blood T cell repertoires in COVID-19. Only in-frame clones appear in the TCRdb table, and some are missing; sequencing was by immunoSEQ multiplex PCR. This table has 130,000 to 150,000 clones, approximately 83% appearing once. The material sequenced was peripheral blood. The receptors come from a woman between 55 and 75 years old with COVID-19, enrolled during active disease.

The chain recombines TRBV4-3 with TRBJ1-4, with TRBD1 matching over 10 bases. The germline V gene encodes CDR1 LGHNA and CDR2 YSLEER. The CDR3 runs to 20 residues. V shed 3 bases and J 6 bases; nucleotides not matched to a gene: 19. The CDR3 spells CASSHWGADRGRNEDEKLFF. The CDR3 nucleotides read TGCGCCAGCAGCCACTGGGGCGCAGACAGGGGGCGGAATGAGGATGAAAAACTGTTTTTT.

This clone was found a few times. The CDR3 sequence is CASSPQLAGDQETQYF. DNA of the CDR3: TGTGCCAGCTCACCACAGCTAGCGGGGGACCAAGAGACCCAGTACTTC. The chain uses TRBV18 and TRBJ2-5, with 10 bases matching TRBD2. CDR1 is KGHSH, CDR2 LQKENI, per germline. The CDR3 spans 16 residues. J gave up 0 bases and V 1 base, and 2 bases lay outside the gene matches.

This clone was observed a single time. The chain combines TRBV29-1 with TRBJ1-1, with unresolved D. Trimming cost V 6 bases and J 7 bases, with 3 bases left between them. Germline CDR1 SQVTM, CDR2 ANQGSEA. The CDR3 length is 8 residues. DNA for the CDR3: TGCAGCGTGAGTGAAGCTTTCTTT. Its translation: CSVSEAFF.

V gene TRBV29-1 combines with J gene TRBJ2-3, with 10 bases lining up with TRBD1. V lost 4 bases and J lost 3; bases outside the gene matches: 7. CDR1 and CDR2 from the germline V gene are SQVTM and ANQGSEA. The CDR3 sequence is 15 residues long. The CDR3 region has the DNA TGCAGCGTTGGATTGGGACAGGGGATAACAGATACGCAGTATTTT. Translation: CSVGLGQGITDTQYF.

This clone was observed a single time. The genes are TRBV27 and TRBJ1-2; D gene uncertain. V lost 6 bases to trimming and J lost 0 bases, with 11 bases between them. This CDR3 region has 14 residues. The germline gives CDR1 MNHEY, CDR2 SMNVEV (reference sequence). This CDR3 is CASSPRVANYGYTF. DNA for the CDR3: TGTGCCAGCAGCCCGAGGGTGGCTAACTATGGCTACACCTTC.

This chain connects TRBV28 to TRBJ2-3; tentatively, D is TRBD2 (7 bases). Trimming took off 3 bases at V and 0 bases at J, with 10 bases between the two ends. Per the germline V gene, CDR1 is MDHEN and CDR2 is SYDVKM. The CDR3 is made up of 15 amino acids. The DNA of the CDR3 is TGTGCCAGCAGTTTGGGGGGGGCGAGCACAGATACGCAGTATTTT. Protein: CASSLGGASTDTQYF.

The chain has TRBV11-3 and TRBJ2-2, with 8 nucleotides matching TRBD2. The CDR3 covers 15 residues. The V gene's germline CDR1 is SGHNT and CDR2 YENEEA. Trimming at V came to 4 bases and at J to 6 bases, leaving 7 bases not matched to a gene. This chain's CDR3 is CASSSGGTRAGELFF. The CDR3 bases are TGTGCCAGCAGCTCCGGGGGGACTAGGGCCGGGGAGCTGTTTTTT. Drawing the rest from reference TRBV11-3 and TRBJ2-2, the complete variable domain is EAGVVQSPRYKIIEKKQPVAFWCNPISGHNTLYWYLQNLGQGPELLIRYENEEAVDDSQLPKDRFSAERLKGVDSTLKIQPAELGDSAVYLCASSSGGTRAGELFFGEGSRLTVL.

The gene calls are TRBV7-2 and TRBJ1-5; TRBD1 is a possible D gene (5 bases). The germline V gene has CDR1 SGHTA and CDR2 FQGNSA. Trimming took 2 bases from V and 1 from J, leaving 12 bases between them. The CDR3 is 16 residues long. The CDR3 is CASSLREGMSNQPQHF. In nucleotides, the CDR3 is TGTGCCAGCAGCTTAAGGGAGGGGATGAGCAATCAGCCCCAGCATTTT.

This chain links TRBV7-3 with TRBJ1-2; 9 positions agree with TRBD1. The length of the CDR3 is 13 residues. CDR1 and CDR2 from the germline V gene are SGHTA and FQGTGA. V lost 5 bases and J lost 8; bases outside the gene matches: 6. The CDR3 loop is CASSLQGARGYTF. The CDR3 DNA follows: TGTGCCAGCAGCCTACAGGGGGCGCGAGGCTACACCTTC.

This chain uses TRBV10-1 with TRBJ1-1; the D gene is possibly TRBD1 (6 bases). The V end lost 0 bases, the J end lost 6 bases, and 8 bases lay between the germline ends. This CDR3 has 13 residues. The germline CDR1 and CDR2 sequences are WNHNN and SYGVQD (reference sequence). CDR3 amino acids: CASSESGTSEAFF. For the CDR3, the DNA is TGCGCCAGCAGTGAGTCAGGGACATCTGAAGCTTTCTTT.

The rearrangement uses TRBV6-5 and TRBJ1-5; TRBD1 agrees at 9 bases. Germline assignment: CDR1 MNHEY and CDR2 SVGAGI. The junction had 7 bases not matched to a gene; V was cut back by 6 bases and J by 4 bases. The CDR3 consists of 15 residues. CDR3 coding DNA: TGTGCCAGCAGGGGGACAGGGTTTAGGAATCAGCCCCAGCATTTT. Translated, it gives CASRGTGFRNQPQHF.

The chain recombines TRBV7-8 with TRBJ1-2; 9 bases align to TRBD1. The CDR3 is 15 amino acids. V lost 5 bases, J lost 4 bases, and 8 bases stayed unmatched. The germline gives CDR1 SGHVS, CDR2 FQNEAQ. The CDR3 DNA is TGTGCCAGCAGCCCGAGATCGACAGGGGGCTATGGCTACACCTTC. This codes for CASSPRSTGGYGYTF.

J is TRBJ1-2 and V is TRBV5-4; TRBD1 aligns across 8 bases. With V trimmed by 0 bases and J by 2 bases, 0 bases remained unmatched. Germline V gives CDR1 SGHNT, CDR2 YYREEE (reference sequence). The length of the CDR3 is 14 residues. CDR3 sequence reads: CASSLGQGNYGYTF. CDR3 DNA: TGTGCCAGCAGCTTGGGACAGGGGAACTATGGCTACACCTTC.

This clone was counted only a few times. The chain couples TRBV12-5 to TRBJ2-1; TRBD1 matches 7 bases. V lost 5 bases, J lost 6 bases, and 7 bases stayed unmatched. Germline loops: CDR1 LGHNT, CDR2 FRNRAP. This CDR3 has 14 residues. CDR3 in amino acids: CASGSKGQFNEQFF. The CDR3 DNA is TGTGCTAGTGGTAGTAAGGGACAGTTCAATGAGCAGTTCTTC.

J is TRBJ1-1 and V is TRBV4-1; 7 positions match TRBD1. Germline-derived CDR1 and CDR2 are MGHRA and YSYEKL. V lost 3 bases and J lost 11; bases outside the gene matches: 12. This CDR3 is built from 14 residues. The CDR3 loop reads CASSQENRGIDAFF. CDR3 nucleotides: TGCGCCAGCAGCCAGGAAAACAGGGGAATCGATGCTTTCTTT.

This clone has just one count. The chain employs TRBV5-6 and TRBJ1-2, with TRBD1 matching 10 bases. The CDR3 contains 14 residues. Unmatched junction bases numbered 1, after V lost 2 bases and J lost 3 bases. Germline V gene data show CDR1 as SGHDT and CDR2 as YYEEEE. The DNA for the CDR3 is TGTGCCAGCAGCTTAGGGACAGGGGACTATGGCTACACCTTC. Its translation: CASSLGTGDYGYTF.

This clone was detected only a few times. The chain carries TRBV6-5 and TRBJ2-1; TRBD2 matches 9 bases. The V gene end was trimmed by 8 bases and the J gene end by 8 bases; junction bases not matched to a gene: 13. The CDR3 consists of 15 residues. Germline V gives CDR1 MNHEY, CDR2 SVGAGI. CDR3 DNA sequence: TGTGCCAGCCTACCGGGACTAGCTGCCTCGGATGAGCAGTTCTTC. Protein: CASLPGLAASDEQFF.

CDR3 amino acids: CASSPRQGMLVNTEAFF. In DNA form, the CDR3 reads TGTGCCAGCAGCCCAAGGCAGGGGATGCTGGTGAACACTGAAGCTTTCTTT. The V call is TRBV7-3, the J call TRBJ1-1; possibly TRBD1 for D (6 bases). The germline V gene encodes CDR1 SGHTA and CDR2 FQGTGA. V was cut by 5 bases and J by 0 bases, with 19 bases left in between. This CDR3 is built from 17 residues.

The chain couples TRBV2 to TRBJ2-1; D possibly corresponds to TRBD2 (6 bases). CDR1 and CDR2 (germline): SNHLY, FYNNEI. CDR3 length: 16 residues. Trimming took off 3 bases at V and 2 bases at J, with 14 bases between the two ends. CDR3 sequence reads: CASSDGGGAAYNEQFF. The CDR3 DNA reads as TGTGCCAGCAGTGATGGTGGAGGGGCAGCCTACAATGAGCAGTTCTTC.

The rearrangement uses TRBV9 and TRBJ2-3; TRBD2 might be the D (6 bases). The V gene lost 0 bases and the J gene lost 5 bases, with 10 bases spanning the gap. The CDR3 is 14 residues long. CDR1 is SGDLS, CDR2 YYNGEE, per germline. CDR3 DNA sequence: TGTGCCAGCAGCGTAGAATCGGGGGAAGATACGCAGTATTTT. Amino acids: CASSVESGEDTQYF.

This clone was picked up one time. The chain carries TRBV12-3 or TRBV12-4 and TRBJ2-7, with D possibly being TRBD2 (6 bases). The CDR3 runs 12 residues. V was clipped by 7 bases and J by 4 bases, with 11 bases between them. The CDR3 loop reads CASTLGTYEQYF. The CDR3 DNA sequence: TGTGCCAGCACCCTAGGGACTTACGAGCAGTACTTC.

The V and J genes are TRBV9 and TRBJ2-7; D unresolved. From germline, CDR1 is SGDLS and CDR2 YYNGEE. V was shortened by 6 bases and J by 2 bases, with 15 bases between the two germline ends. This CDR3 is 14 amino acids long. The CDR3 nucleotides are TGTGCCAGCAACTTAGGAGACGCCACCTACGAGCAGTACTTC. Translating it yields CASNLGDATYEQYF.

The J gene is TRBJ2-1, the V gene TRBV20-1, with D possibly matching TRBD1 (6 bases). This CDR3 is 11 amino acids long. Trimming took off 3 bases at V and 7 bases at J, with 7 bases between the two ends. Germline V lookup: CDR1 DFQATT, CDR2 SNEGSKA (reference sequence). In nucleotides, the CDR3 is TGCAGTGCTAGCAGGGGTAATGAGCAGTTCTTC. Its protein product is CSASRGNEQFF.